The clone carrying this T cell receptor (beta chain) has a single count. Antigen: not known. These data originate in a study of cytomegalovirus exposure and HLA in healthy donors. As for the study in general: As released early, the data held 65 million to 90 million unique TCRs from HLA-typed donors. The Caucasian-associated ancestry cluster contained 81% of the roughly 400 genotyped donors.

The PCR was carried out with 60 Vbeta primers and 13 Jbeta primers. This table comes from immunoSEQ multiplex PCR, and its TCRdb copy is limited to in-frame clones, with some not included. This sample has roughly 66,000 clones; around three quarters occur once, and the top ten carry around 6.3%. General study results and limits: Presence/absence analysis assumed near-uniform sequencing depth across donors. A link between a missense DCLRE1C variant and TCR beta V- and J-gene trimming emerged from a later analysis.

Germline V CDR1 and CDR2: LNHDA, SQIVND (reference sequence). CDR3 length: 15 residues. V was pared by 5 bases and J by 4 bases, with 7 bases of the junction left unmatched. The rearrangement uses TRBV19 and TRBJ2-7, with 11 bases matching TRBD2. Sequencing was carried out using PBMCs. The origin of this receptor is a man aged 45-65 years in good health and CMV-seronegative. The CDR3 spells CASSLAGGFMYEQYF. Here the CDR3 DNA reads TGTGCCAGTAGTTTAGCGGGAGGGTTTATGTACGAGCAGTACTTC.